The source of this T cell receptor (beta chain) is a study of T cell responses to AZD1222 COVID-19 vaccine. General study points: Baseline serostatus was positive in only six AZD1222 recipients. A reported finding is that nearly half of spike-specific TCRs target unmutated variant regions. Without day 14 samples, only post-peak T cell repertoires were studied. Most donors were white British, females outnumbered males, and clonal diversity was possibly underestimated.

The assay was immunoSEQ multiplex PCR, and TCRdb's table has in-frame clones only and misses some. The profile shows over 95,000 clones, 80% to 95% of them singletons. The V end was cut by 0 bases, the J end by 1 base, with 10 bases between. The CDR3 is made up of 15 amino acids. Germline loops: CDR1 MNHEY, CDR2 SVGAGI. Concerning this clone itself: Its antigen is unidentified.

The sequencing used peripheral blood, collected 28 days after the second AZD1222 dose. The receptor was isolated from an adult who received the AZD1222 COVID-19 vaccine. V usage is TRBV6-5 and J usage is TRBJ2-7, with a possible D match to TRBD1 (7 bases). CDR3 sequence: CASSYSRGASYEQYF. CDR3 nucleotides: TGTGCCAGCAGTTACTCCAGGGGGGCTTCCTACGAGCAGTACTTC.